These 15 T cell receptor beta chains were sequenced from one sample in a study of blood T cells in healthy people across ages. A second PCR, run for about 6 to 11 cycles, used a sample-barcoded 5' primer plus a J-beta primer mix. TCRdb passed the 5' RACE reads through MiXCR, listing each CDR3 protein once. The repertoire holds 550,000 to 700,000 distinct CDR3 sequences, with approximately 30% as singletons. The material sequenced was blood. The receptors come from a woman between 65 and 79 years old in good health.

Note on this clonotype: Relative to the germline gene, one junction end is altered; a read error may explain this. The chain joins TRBV25-1 to TRBJ1-2; D not certain. Per germline, CDR1 MGHDK and CDR2 SYGVNS. The CDR3 has 12 amino acids. CDR3: CASNELRGGYTF. The CDR3 DNA is TGTGCCAGCAATGAATTACGGGGTGGCTACACCTTC.

This clonotype was observed a handful of times. V and J are TRBV6-5 and TRBJ2-7; D is tentatively TRBD1 or TRBD2 (5 bases each). The V and J ends lost 0 bases and 3 bases respectively, with 12 bases between them. CDR3 length equals 15 residues. Germline assignment: CDR1 MNHEY and CDR2 SVGAGI. The CDR3 DNA reads as TGTGCCAGCAGTTACTCGACGAGGGGCAGCTACGAGCAGTACTTC. Protein: CASSYSTRGSYEQYF.

The chain couples TRBV12-1 to TRBJ1-1; TRBD1, the table's D call, lacks a check against the DNA. TRBV12-1 is a recognized pseudogene. The CDR3 spans 17 residues. CDR3 coding DNA: TGTGCCAGCAGCTCGCCCGGGACGGGTATAATGAACACTGAAGCTTTCTTT. Translation gives CASSSPGTGIMNTEAFF.

This chain joins TRBV12-1 and TRBJ2-2; the D call in the table, TRBD1, was not verified against the DNA. TRBV12-1 is a listed pseudogene. The CDR3 sequence is 15 residues long. CDR3 bases: TGTGCCAGCAGCAAAACAGGGGGCAGGGCCGGGGAGCTGTTTTTT. Amino acids: CASSKTGGRAGELFF.

This clonotype was recorded a few times. The chain has TRBV6-5 and TRBJ2-5; 7 nucleotides match TRBD2. Trimming at V came to 6 bases and at J to 5 bases, leaving 9 bases not matched to a gene. CDR3 size: 14 residues. Germline CDR1 MNHEY, CDR2 SVGAGI. The CDR3 DNA is TGTGCCAGCAGCCCGGGACTAAGGAGGGAGACCCAGTACTTC. This codes for CASSPGLRRETQYF.

The chain recombines TRBV20-1 with TRBJ1-4; TRBD1 might be the D (5 bases). This CDR3 comprises 16 residues. The V gene lost 6 bases and the J gene lost 4 bases, with 21 bases spanning the gap. Germline lookup yields CDR1 DFQATT and CDR2 SNEGSKA (reference sequence). The CDR3 spells CSAKRQLSARNEKLFF. DNA of the CDR3: TGCAGTGCAAAACGACAGCTAAGTGCCCGTAATGAAAAACTGTTTTTT.

V and J are TRBV27 and TRBJ1-1; 9 bases match TRBD1. The germline gives CDR1 MNHEY, CDR2 SMNVEV (reference sequence). The junction had 6 bases not matched to a gene; V was cut back by 5 bases and J by 5 bases. The CDR3 length is 14 residues. The CDR3 is CASSPRTGATEAFF. In nucleotides, the CDR3 is TGTGCCAGCAGTCCAAGGACAGGGGCGACTGAAGCTTTCTTT.

This clonotype has more than one count but fewer than ten. The chain has TRBV12-3 or TRBV12-4 and TRBJ1-1; TRBD1 matches 10 bases. The CDR3 sequence is 14 residues long. J lost 1 base, V lost 7 bases, and 3 bases had no gene match. CDR3 sequence: CASTRTGGNTEAFF. In DNA, the CDR3 is TGTGCCAGCACCCGGACAGGGGGGAACACTGAAGCTTTCTTT.

This clonotype was counted between two and nine times. V gene TRBV20-1 combines with J gene TRBJ1-3; 7 nucleotides match TRBD1. The CDR3 contains 16 residues. Germline CDR1 DFQATT, CDR2 SNEGSKA (reference sequence). V shed 3 bases, J shed 0 bases, and the junction held 8 bases outside the gene matches. Here the CDR3 DNA reads TGCAGTGCTAGGGAAGGGGGCTTCTCCTCTGGAAACACCATATATTTT. It codes for CSAREGGFSSGNTIYF.

The V call is TRBV29-1, the J call TRBJ2-5; 9 nucleotides agree with TRBD2. The DNA end is a closer match to TRBJ2-7, so the J assignment may be wrong. The CDR3 sequence is 14 residues long. Germline V CDR1 and CDR2: SQVTM, ANQGSEA. CDR3: CSVPGLAYPYEQYF. The CDR3 region has the DNA TGCAGCGTGCCGGGACTAGCTTACCCCTACGAGCAGTACTTC.

This clonotype turned up a few times. The chain joins TRBV4-3 to TRBJ2-5; the match to TRBD2 covers 9 bases. J lost 2 bases, V lost 1 base, and 5 bases had no gene match. CDR1 and CDR2 (germline): LGHNA, YSLEER. The CDR3 length is 16 residues. The CDR3 nucleotides read TGCGCCAGCAGCCAAGGATTAAGCGGGGGGCAAGAGACCCAGTACTTC. Translating it yields CASSQGLSGGQETQYF.

The chain employs TRBV4-3 and TRBJ1-2, with D unresolved. Germline V lookup: CDR1 LGHNA, CDR2 YSLEER. Trimming took 0 bases from V and 4 from J, leaving 6 bases between them. CDR3 length: 13 amino acids. The CDR3 coding sequence is TGCGCCAGCAGCCAAGAGCCCTTCTATGGCTACACCTTC. Translating gives CASSQEPFYGYTF.

The chain has TRBV20-1 and TRBJ1-5; D ambiguous. The germline V gene has CDR1 DFQATT and CDR2 SNEGSKA (reference sequence). The CDR3 sequence is 16 residues long. V was trimmed by 1 base and J by 3 bases, leaving 16 bases between them. DNA for the CDR3: TGCAGTGCTAGAGGTAGGGAGTCTTATAACAATCAGCCCCAGCATTTT. Translating it yields CSARGRESYNNQPQHF.

The chain couples TRBV12-3 or TRBV12-4 to TRBJ2-3; the D is unclear. With 2 bases removed from V and 1 base from J, the gap between germline ends came to 16 bases. This CDR3 has 17 amino acids. The CDR3 is CASSLIGWLEGTDTQYF. The DNA of the CDR3 is TGTGCCAGCAGTTTAATCGGGTGGCTAGAGGGCACAGATACGCAGTATTTT.

This clonotype occurred a few times. The V gene is TRBV7-2, the J gene TRBJ2-5; weak D call: TRBD1 (6 bases). The DNA end is a closer match to TRBJ2-7, so the J assignment may be wrong. The V gene's germline CDR1 is SGHTA and CDR2 FQGNSA. The CDR3 spans 12 residues. The CDR3 DNA reads as TGTGCCAGCAGCACGACAGGTTACGAGCAGTACTTC. This codes for CASSTTGYEQYF.